These T cell receptor beta chains were read from a single sample in a study of metastatic and nonmetastatic thyroid tumors. TCRdb re-called clones via MiXCR from the PCR reads. This sample has 60,000 or so clones, with roughly 30% found just once. Sequencing was carried out using blood. The receptors shown here come from a female donor with papillary thyroid cancer or a benign thyroid nodule (not recorded which). Some clones in this sample may be carry-over from other donors' samples. The CDR3 runs from the conserved cysteine through the conserved F or W. Each record gives: clone size, J gene, D gene, V gene, CDR3 DNA, CDR3 protein. A D gene is named only where the DNA matches it firmly. Clone size, where shown, is once, few, many, or a class for clones that have expanded.

size: few
J: TRBJ2-1
D: TRBD2
V: TRBV28
DNA: TGTGCCAGCAGTGGGGGGGTCCGGAATGAGCAGTTCTTC
CDR3: CASSGGVRNEQFF

size: many
J: TRBJ2-2
D: .
V: TRBV19
DNA: TGTGCCAGTAGTATAGACGATACCGGGGAGCTGTTTTTT
CDR3: CASSIDDTGELFF

size: few
J: TRBJ2-1
D: TRBD2
V: TRBV6-1
DNA: TGTGCCAGCAGTGAATATACGGGAGGCTACAATGAGCAGTTCTTC
CDR3: CASSEYTGGYNEQFF

size: .
J: TRBJ1-1
D: TRBD1
V: TRBV5-1
DNA: TGCGCCAGCAGCCCGGGACAGGGGAGCACTGAAGCTTTCTTT
CDR3: CASSPGQGSTEAFF

size: .
J: TRBJ2-7
D: .
V: TRBV7-8
DNA: TGTGCCAGCAGCTTAGCGGGATCGGAGCAGTACTTC
CDR3: CASSLAGSEQYF

size: many
J: TRBJ1-4
D: .
V: TRBV19
DNA: TGTGCCAGTAGACCCAGGAACGGGGGGGAAAAACTGTTTTTT
CDR3: CASRPRNGGEKLFF

size: .
J: TRBJ2-1
D: .
V: TRBV28
DNA: TGTGCCAGCAGAAAGGTTATCTACAATGAGCAGTTCTTC
CDR3: CASRKVIYNEQFF

size: .
J: TRBJ2-7
D: .
V: TRBV2
DNA: TGTGCCAGCAGTCGGCGACAGACCTACGAGCAGTACTTC
CDR3: CASSRRQTYEQYF

size: few
J: TRBJ1-2
D: .
V: TRBV27
DNA: TGTGCCAGCTCCCAGGACAGTAGCTCGGGTGGCTACACCTTC
CDR3: CASSQDSSSGGYTF

size: many
J: TRBJ2-5
D: .
V: TRBV5-1
DNA: TGCGCCAGCAGCCAGGGGATGTCCCAGCCCTTCCAAGAGACCCAGTACTTC
CDR3: CASSQGMSQPFQETQYF

size: .
J: TRBJ2-7
D: .
V: TRBV20-1
DNA: TGCAGTGCCCTTCCCCAAGGTTTCTCCTACGAGCAGTACTTC
CDR3: CSALPQGFSYEQYF

size: few
J: TRBJ2-7
D: .
V: TRBV20-1
DNA: TGCAGTGCCAGGGGGGGCTCCTACGAGCAGTACTTC
CDR3: CSARGGSYEQYF

size: .
J: TRBJ2-7
D: .
V: TRBV5-1
DNA: TGCGCCAGCAGCCCAGCGAGGAGCTCCTACGAGCAGTACTTC
CDR3: CASSPARSSYEQYF

size: .
J: TRBJ1-1
D: .
V: TRBV13
DNA: TGTGCCAGCAGCTTAGGGAGGAAGAACACTGAAGCTTTCTTT
CDR3: CASSLGRKNTEAFF

size: .
J: TRBJ1-2
D: .
V: TRBV9
DNA: TGTGCCAGCAGCGTAGATCCCTACCGTAACTATGGCTACACCTTC
CDR3: CASSVDPYRNYGYTF

size: few
J: TRBJ1-2
D: .
V: TRBV12-3/TRBV12-4
DNA: TGTGCCAGCAAACGGGGGGGGATGGGCTATGGCTACACCTTC
CDR3: CASKRGGMGYGYTF